The TCR beta chain under discussion was sequenced for a study of cytomegalovirus exposure and HLA in healthy donors. CDR1 and CDR2 (germline): SGHTS, YDEGEE. The CDR3 has 17 residues. V lost 4 bases, J lost 0 bases, and 14 bases lay in between. The PCR employed 60 Vbeta primers together with 13 Jbeta primers. This table comes from immunoSEQ multiplex PCR, and its TCRdb copy is limited to in-frame clones, with some not included. The data contain about 98,000 clones, around 80% of them singletons. The receptor's source is a man aged 35 to 55 in good health and CMV-seronegative. What was sequenced was PBMCs. The chain combines TRBV5-8 with TRBJ1-6; perhaps TRBD1 as D (6 bases). CDR3 in amino acids: CASSRDIRSSYNSPLHF. The CDR3 DNA reads as TGTGCCAGCAGCCGGGACATCCGGAGCTCCTATAATTCACCCCTCCACTTT.